This T cell receptor beta chain was recovered during a study of control samples from healthy donors and cancer patients. Measured with immunoSEQ multiplex PCR; TCRdb has only the in-frame clones, and not every one. This table holds 130,000 or so clones, over 75% found once. The CDR3 is 12 amino acids. Trimming shortened V by 2 bases and J by 7 bases, and 9 bases separated the two germline ends. In germline, CDR1 is SGHNT, CDR2 YENEEA. This clone was observed once. Sequencing was done on a sample of blood. The rearrangement links TRBV11-3 to TRBJ2-7; D not resolved. The TCR originated in a man aged 50-59 years in good health. The CDR3 loop reads CASSLQNSEQYF. In DNA, the CDR3 is TGTGCCAGCAGCTTACAGAATTCGGAGCAGTACTTC.